This T cell receptor beta chain was observed in a study of T cells in Graves' hyperthyroidism and ophthalmopathy (dated by TCRdb to the late 2010s). For the wider study: To identify TCR V-J signatures that set the groups apart, the researchers used a discovery cohort of more than 95 patients, made up of around 42 with Graves' ophthalmopathy and approximately 57 with stable Graves' hyperthyroidism. The study also compared thyroid tissue and blood T-cell repertoires from roughly 6 Graves' hyperthyroidism patients. Following sampling, methimazole starting at 30 mg daily was given to hyperthyroidism patients, and high-dose intravenous methylprednisolone was given to ophthalmopathy patients. For training and testing, the 80 to 100 patients in the discovery cohort were randomly divided in a 7:3 ratio. TCR Vbeta CDR3 sequencing of 130 to 150 peripheral blood samples (under 45 ophthalmopathy, 75 to 80 hyperthyroidism and around 17 progressor patients) is reported in the paper. Prospective prediction of ophthalmopathy was tested in an independent validation cohort consisting of 18 to 20 hyperthyroidism patients and some 15 patients who later progressed to ophthalmopathy. Paper-wide results and their limitations: A 13 V-J signature model separated ophthalmopathy from stable hyperthyroidism, with 87.88% sensitivity and 81% to 82% specificity in cross-validation and 80%/75% in testing. No statistical method was used to set the sample size in advance, and investigators knew the group allocation. In validation, progression to ophthalmopathy was predicted by the model with 70.59% sensitivity and approximately 78% specificity, a median of approximately 7.1 months before onset. Most expanded thyroid clonotypes (frequency above 0.001) were also found in blood, which suggests that blood repertoires may mirror thyroid immune responses.

A patient counted as having stable Graves' hyperthyroidism if no progression to ophthalmopathy occurred over 18 months of follow-up. The hyperthyroidism patients were between 18 and 65 years old and newly diagnosed, with a disease duration of less than 2 months. The study excluded patients with uncontrolled infections, other autoimmune diseases, pregnancy or lactation. Diagnoses were based on clinical symptoms, serum thyroxine and TRAb, thyroid ultrasound and orbital computed tomography. Total RNA was extracted with Trizol reagent, and quality was checked on an Agilent 2100 Bioanalyzer. On this clonotype: Its antigen remains undetermined. Base quality data are lacking; no much larger clone is found one base away.

The TCR beta CDR3 regions were amplified from RNA transcripts. The TCR CDR3 was subjected to a first round of RT-PCR using the HTBI primer set and the Qiagen OneStep RT-PCR kit. The libraries were constructed in a second round of multiplex PCR and then size-selected and purified. Libraries were sequenced paired-end with 100 bp reads on an Illumina HiSeq2000. In the original analysis: Raw data were processed with SOAPnuke, discarding reads with adapters, uncalled bases, mean Phred below 15, or no exact constant-primer or identifier match. COPE v1.2.5 was used to merge high-quality paired reads, and clonotypes were defined as unique nucleotide sequences. MiTCR v1.1 was used to align clonotypes to the IMGT TRBV, TRBD and TRBJ reference segments. The analysis included only V-J combinations with a frequency above 0.0001, which together covered 98% to 99.2% of the repertoires. The TCS score was defined as the ratio of F50 (clonal expansion) to E x V (chaos), calculated using BLOSUM62-based TCRdist between CDR3 peptides within each V-J. Welch's t-statistics and random forest reduced roughly 530 V-J features to 10 to 15, which were used in a naive Bayes classifier (R e1071). TCRdb itself trimmed the public reads at Q25 with fastp, ran MiXCR and retained productive beta chains. Each entry merges the rows of one CDR3 protein and shows their most common DNA and genes. These V and J calls rely on TCRdb rather than the paper's analysis. For this sample the table gives approximately 560,000 distinct CDR3 sequences, of which around 42% were detected only once. Just over 8% of the sample rests with the top ten.

V and J lose 11 bases and 11 bases, and a span of 16 bases separates them. The germline V gene gives CDR1 as ENHRY and CDR2 as SYGVKD. The CDR3 runs 12 amino acids, cysteine and phenylalanine included. CDR3 DNA only is kept here, 36 bases in frame from base 1. Sequencing was done on a sample of peripheral blood or thyroid tissue (not recorded which). The TCR comes from a woman aged 18 to 35 with Graves' hyperthyroidism. Donor details come from another sample of the same person, matched by shared clones. The chain couples TRBV10-3 to TRBJ1-6; matching of 6 bases hints at TRBD1 as the D gene. The sequenced DNA: TGTGCCGCTACAGGGCCGTCGACACCCCTCCACTTT. Translated, this gives CAATGPSTPLHF.